The 21 T cell receptor beta chains given below trace back to one sample, sequenced in a study of cytomegalovirus exposure and HLA in healthy donors. The primer mix had 60 Vbeta and 13 Jbeta primers. Assay: immunoSEQ multiplex PCR; the TCRdb copy retains only in-frame clones and omits some. The sample shows some 120,000 clones, over 60% of them seen only once. Sequencing was carried out using PBMCs. These TCRs come from a man aged 25-45 years in good health and CMV-seronegative.

The rearrangement uses TRBV7-9 and TRBJ1-2, with D perhaps TRBD1 (5 bases). The CDR3 totals 14 residues. V lost 3 bases and J 4 bases, leaving 12 bases between the germline ends. CDR1 is SEHNR and CDR2 is FQNEAQ in the germline V gene (reference sequence). CDR3 in amino acids: CASSLVQDTYGYTF. The CDR3 DNA is TGTGCCAGCAGCTTGGTACAGGACACCTATGGCTACACCTTC.

The rearrangement joins TRBV4-1 to TRBJ2-2; 8 bases match TRBD1. The V gene end was trimmed by 5 bases and the J gene end by 4 bases; junction bases not matched to a gene: 6. Germline V lookup: CDR1 MGHRA, CDR2 YSYEKL. This CDR3 is 15 amino acids long. The CDR3 bases are TGCGCCAGCAGCAGGACAGGGTCGGTCACCGGGGAGCTGTTTTTT. Its protein is CASSRTGSVTGELFF.

V gene TRBV19 combines with J gene TRBJ1-1; D is uncertain. Trimming cost V 2 bases and J 0 bases, with 4 bases left between them. Per germline, CDR1 LNHDA and CDR2 SQIVND (reference sequence). This CDR3 contains 13 residues. The CDR3 is CASSIQVNTEAFF. The DNA for the CDR3 is TGTGCCAGTAGTATACAGGTGAACACTGAAGCTTTCTTT.

This clone has a handful of counts. V gene TRBV6-5 combines with J gene TRBJ2-7; 7 nucleotides line up with TRBD1. Per germline, CDR1 MNHEY and CDR2 SVGAGI. The ends lost 3 bases at V and 3 bases at J; junction bases unmatched: 8. This CDR3 comprises 15 residues. CDR3 nucleotides: TGTGCCAGCAGTTATAGGGGGCGGTCGGGCTACGAGCAGTACTTC. The encoded protein is CASSYRGRSGYEQYF.

V is TRBV10-2 and J is TRBJ2-3, with D tentatively TRBD2 (5 bases). This CDR3 spans 14 amino acids. Germline CDR1 WSHSY, CDR2 SAAADI. Trimming took off 7 bases at V and 6 bases at J, with 17 bases between the two ends. The CDR3, as DNA: TGCGCCAGCAAAGCTCCCGGAGGAGCGGATACGCAGTATTTT. This gives the protein CASKAPGGADTQYF.

The chain joins TRBV29-1 to TRBJ1-5, with 9 bases matching TRBD1. Germline trimming cut 6 bases from V and 6 bases from J; bases unmatched to any gene: 6. From germline, CDR1 is SQVTM and CDR2 ANQGSEA. The CDR3 contains 13 residues. As DNA, the CDR3 is TGCAGCGTCGGGACAGGGATTCTTCAGCCCCAGCATTTT. Protein sequence: CSVGTGILQPQHF.

This rearrangement joins TRBV11-3 to TRBJ2-5, with D possibly matching TRBD1 (6 bases). Germline V gene sequence: CDR1 SGHNT, CDR2 YENEEA. Trimming took off 4 bases at V and 5 bases at J, with 8 bases between the two ends. This CDR3 is built from 12 residues. The CDR3 DNA reads TGTGCCAGCAGCTCAAGGGGGGAGACCCAGTACTTC. Its protein product is CASSSRGETQYF.

The V and J genes are TRBV27 and TRBJ2-3; D ambiguous. The CDR3 consists of 14 residues. Per the germline V gene, CDR1 is MNHEY and CDR2 is SMNVEV (reference sequence). Deletions cut 2 bases from V and 1 base from J, with 7 bases between. The CDR3 spells CASSLSVGTDTQYF. Written as DNA, the CDR3 is TGTGCCAGCAGTTTAAGCGTGGGCACAGATACGCAGTATTTT.

The DNA for the CDR3 is TGTGCCTGGAGTGTAGGACTCTATAGCAATCAGCCCCAGCATTTT. This encodes CAWSVGLYSNQPQHF. The chain uses TRBV30 and TRBJ1-5, with D unresolved. Trimming cost V 0 bases and J 0 bases, with 9 bases left between them. CDR1 is GTSNPN and CDR2 is SVGIG in the germline V gene (reference sequence). The CDR3 length is 15 residues. The full variable domain, rest sourced from reference TRBV30 and TRBJ1-5, is SQTIHQWPATLVQPVGSPLSLECTVEGTSNPNLYWYRQAAGRGLQLLFYSVGIGQISSEVPQNLSASRPQDRQFILSSKKLLLSDSGFYLCAWSVGLYSNQPQHFGDGTRLSIL.

The chain links TRBV9 to TRBJ2-7; 10 bases fit TRBD2. V was pared by 0 bases and J by 4 bases, with 7 bases of the junction left unmatched. In germline, CDR1 is SGDLS, CDR2 YYNGEE. The CDR3 extends over 16 amino acids. In DNA, the CDR3 is TGTGCCAGCAGCGTAGGTAGCGGGAGGCCTCTGTACGAGCAGTACTTC. This codes for CASSVGSGRPLYEQYF.

The chain carries TRBV28 and TRBJ2-5; 16 nucleotides align to TRBD2. Trimming took 3 bases from V and 6 from J; bases not matched to a gene: 10. There are 18 residues in the CDR3. The germline gives CDR1 MDHEN, CDR2 SYDVKM. CDR3: CASSLGRGLAGGPKTQYF. In nucleotides, the CDR3 is TGTGCCAGCAGTTTGGGTAGGGGACTAGCGGGAGGGCCCAAGACCCAGTACTTC.

This clone was counted once. The J gene is TRBJ2-7, the V gene TRBV19; TRBD1 matches 7 bases. J lost 6 bases, V lost 4 bases, and 3 bases had no gene match. The CDR3 extends over 12 amino acids. Germline CDR1 reads LNHDA; CDR2 reads SQIVND (reference sequence). The DNA for the CDR3 is TGTGCCAGTAGTAAACAGGGGTTCGAGCAGTACTTC. It translates to CASSKQGFEQYF.

The V and J genes are TRBV6-1 and TRBJ2-7, with 9 bases identical to TRBD1. Germline loops: CDR1 MNHNS, CDR2 SASEGT. The CDR3 consists of 14 residues. The trim removed 6 bases at V and 4 bases at J, leaving 7 bases unmatched. CDR3 loop: CASRPGQGRYEQYF. CDR3 DNA sequence: TGTGCCAGCAGACCGGGACAGGGCAGATACGAGCAGTACTTC.

The chain joins TRBV5-1 to TRBJ1-2, with D perhaps TRBD1 (6 bases). CDR1 and CDR2 (germline): SGHRS, YFSETQ. The CDR3 runs 13 residues. V was pared by 4 bases and J by 3 bases, with 10 bases between. This CDR3 is CASSPGGDYGYTF. The CDR3, as DNA: TGCGCCAGCAGCCCGGGGGGCGACTATGGCTACACCTTC.

The chain couples TRBV7-9 to TRBJ1-1, with unresolved D. V lost 2 bases, J lost 4 bases, and 8 bases lay in between. This CDR3 has 13 residues. The germline gives CDR1 SEHNR, CDR2 FQNEAQ (reference sequence). CDR3 residues: CASSLISSTEAFF. DNA of the CDR3: TGTGCCAGCAGCTTAATATCCTCCACTGAAGCTTTCTTT.

CDR3 residues: CASSSSGILHFTNTGELFF. The CDR3 bases are TGTGCCAGCAGCTCCTCCGGGATTTTACACTTTACGAACACCGGGGAGCTGTTTTTT. This chain joins TRBV5-6 and TRBJ2-2; possibly TRBD2 for D (5 bases). The CDR3 totals 19 residues. Trimming stripped 3 bases from V and 0 bases from J, with 21 bases between. Germline CDR1 reads SGHDT; CDR2 reads YYEEEE.

This sequence joins TRBV15 and TRBJ2-7, with 7 bases aligning to TRBD1. CDR3 size: 13 residues. With 4 bases clipped from V and 3 bases from J, the junction kept 3 bases outside the gene matches. Germline V gives CDR1 LNHNV, CDR2 YYDKDF (reference sequence). In DNA form, the CDR3 reads TGTGCCACCAGCACAGGGACAGACTACGAGCAGTACTTC. This sequence encodes CATSTGTDYEQYF.

This clone was detected a few times. The CDR3 spells CASSLTSGSLGEQFF. The CDR3 DNA reads as TGCGCCAGCAGCTTGACTAGCGGGAGCCTCGGTGAGCAGTTCTTC. V usage is TRBV5-1 and J usage is TRBJ2-1; 11 nucleotides line up with TRBD2. The CDR3 loop spans 15 amino acids. The germline gives CDR1 SGHRS, CDR2 YFSETQ. With V trimmed by 1 base and J by 9 bases, 6 bases remained unmatched. Combining the CDR3 with reference TRBV5-1 and TRBJ2-1 gives the whole variable domain KAGVTQTPRYLIKTRGQQVTLSCSPISGHRSVSWYQQTPGQGLQFLFEYFSETQRNKGNFPGRFSGRQFSNSRSEMNVSTLELGDSALYLCASSLTSGSLGEQFFGPGTRLTVL.

The table lists this clone with a count of one. The rearrangement uses TRBV15 and TRBJ1-5, with 9 bases fitting TRBD1. This CDR3 comprises 15 residues. Germline trimming cut 2 bases from V and 8 bases from J; bases unmatched to any gene: 7. The germline gives CDR1 LNHNV, CDR2 YYDKDF (reference sequence). The CDR3 sequence: CATSRQTGGTEPQHF. The CDR3 nucleotides are TGTGCCACCAGCAGACAAACAGGGGGCACAGAGCCCCAGCATTTT.

V is TRBV6-5 and J is TRBJ1-3; D call uncertain. Germline V CDR1 and CDR2: MNHEY, SVGAGI. V dropped 0 bases and J dropped 0 bases, with 6 bases sitting between them. The CDR3 is 15 amino acids. The CDR3 is CASSYSGASGNTIYF. CDR3 bases: TGTGCCAGCAGTTACTCGGGAGCCTCTGGAAACACCATATATTTT.

The chain uses TRBV5-1 and TRBJ2-7, with 7 bases fitting TRBD1. Looked up from germline, CDR1 is SGHRS and CDR2 is YFSETQ. CDR3 length: 16 residues. Germline trimming cut 0 bases from V and 2 bases from J; bases unmatched to any gene: 8. CDR3 in DNA: TGCGCCAGCAGCTTGGCCTTACCCGACAGGGCCTACGAGCAGTACTTC. Translating gives CASSLALPDRAYEQYF.